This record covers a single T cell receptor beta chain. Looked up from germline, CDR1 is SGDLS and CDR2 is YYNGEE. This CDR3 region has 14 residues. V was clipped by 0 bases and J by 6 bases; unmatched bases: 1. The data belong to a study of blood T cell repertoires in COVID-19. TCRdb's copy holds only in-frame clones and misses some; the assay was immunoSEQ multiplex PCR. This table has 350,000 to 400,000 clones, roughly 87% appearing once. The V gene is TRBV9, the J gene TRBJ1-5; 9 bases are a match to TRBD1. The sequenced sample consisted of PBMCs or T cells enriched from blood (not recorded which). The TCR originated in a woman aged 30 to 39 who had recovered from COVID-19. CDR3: CASSVGTGAQPQHF. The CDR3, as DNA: TGTGCCAGCAGCGTAGGGACAGGGGCTCAGCCCCAGCATTTT.